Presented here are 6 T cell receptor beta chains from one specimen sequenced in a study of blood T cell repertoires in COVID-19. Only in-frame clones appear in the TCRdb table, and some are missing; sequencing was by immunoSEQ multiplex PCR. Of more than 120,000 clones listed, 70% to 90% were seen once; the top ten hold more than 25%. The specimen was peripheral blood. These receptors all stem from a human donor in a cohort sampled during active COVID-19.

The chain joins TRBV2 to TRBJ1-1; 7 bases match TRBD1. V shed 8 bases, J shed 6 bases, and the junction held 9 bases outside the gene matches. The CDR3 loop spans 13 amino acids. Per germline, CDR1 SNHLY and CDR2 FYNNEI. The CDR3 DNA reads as TGTGCCAGCGCTTTACAGGGGAGTTCTGAAGCTTTCTTT. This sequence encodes CASALQGSSEAFF.

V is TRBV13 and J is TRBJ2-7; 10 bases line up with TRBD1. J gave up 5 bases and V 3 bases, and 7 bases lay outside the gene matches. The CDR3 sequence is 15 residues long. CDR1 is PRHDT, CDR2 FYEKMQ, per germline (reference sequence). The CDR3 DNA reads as TGTGCCAGCAGCTTCGGGGACAGGGGATGGAACGAGCAGTACTTC. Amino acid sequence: CASSFGDRGWNEQYF.

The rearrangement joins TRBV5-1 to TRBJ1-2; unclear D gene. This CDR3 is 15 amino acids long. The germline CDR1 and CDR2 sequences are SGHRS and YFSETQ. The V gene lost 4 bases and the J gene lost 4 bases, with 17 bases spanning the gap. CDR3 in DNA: TGCGCCAGCAGCGCCTCCCCGGGGAGTGGCTATGGCTACACCTTC. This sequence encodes CASSASPGSGYGYTF.

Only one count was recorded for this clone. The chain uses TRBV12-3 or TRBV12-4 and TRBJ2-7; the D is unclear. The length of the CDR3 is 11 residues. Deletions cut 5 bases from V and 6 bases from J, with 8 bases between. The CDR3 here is CASSLSTEQYF. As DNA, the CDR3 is TGTGCCAGCAGTCTCAGTACCGAGCAGTACTTC.

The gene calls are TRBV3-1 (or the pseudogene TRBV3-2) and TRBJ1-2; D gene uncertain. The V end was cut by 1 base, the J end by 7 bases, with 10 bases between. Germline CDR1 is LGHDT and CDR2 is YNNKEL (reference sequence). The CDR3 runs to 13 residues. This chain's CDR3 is CASSQGPGAGYTF. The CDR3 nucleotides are TGTGCCAGCAGCCAAGGGCCAGGCGCTGGCTACACCTTC.

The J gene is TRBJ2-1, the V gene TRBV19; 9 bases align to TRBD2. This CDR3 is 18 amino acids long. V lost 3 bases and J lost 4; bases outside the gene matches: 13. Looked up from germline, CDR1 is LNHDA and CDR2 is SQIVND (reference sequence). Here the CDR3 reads CASSMTPGLAAAYNEQFF. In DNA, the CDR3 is TGTGCCAGTAGTATGACGCCGGGACTAGCTGCCGCTTACAATGAGCAGTTCTTC.